The 24 T cell receptor beta chains below come from one sample, sequenced in a study of T cells in Graves' hyperthyroidism and ophthalmopathy. Amplified regions were TCR beta CDR3 sequences from RNA transcripts. In the first-round RT-PCR of the TCR CDR3, the HTBI primer set was used. TCRdb called the multiplex PCR reads again in MiXCR, with one record for every CDR3 protein. Of about 520,000 distinct CDR3 sequences in the sample, roughly a quarter were seen once. The specimen sequenced was blood. Every receptor here comes from a woman in her thirties with Graves' ophthalmopathy.

The chain carries TRBV6-2 or TRBV6-3 and TRBJ1-1, with 12 nucleotides matching TRBD1. CDR1 and CDR2 (germline): MNHEY, SVGEGT. CDR3 length: 18 amino acids. V lost 7 bases to trimming and J lost 0 bases; unmatched junction nucleotides: 12. The CDR3, as DNA: TGTGCCAGCATTCCGGGACAGGGGGCGCCAAGGCTGAACACTGAAGCTTTCTTT. This codes for CASIPGQGAPRLNTEAFF.

This chain joins TRBV18 and TRBJ2-5; D unresolved. This CDR3 is 14 amino acids long. In germline, CDR1 is KGHSH, CDR2 LQKENI. The V and J ends lost 3 bases and 3 bases respectively, with 11 bases between them. The CDR3 reads CASSPLAREETQYF. The CDR3 DNA is TGTGCCAGCTCACCTCTCGCCAGAGAAGAGACCCAGTACTTC.

This clonotype has at least ten counts. The rearrangement joins TRBV29-1 to TRBJ2-2; either TRBD1 or TRBD2 may fit D (6 bases each). Trimming removed 4 bases at V and 2 bases at J, with 17 bases between. This CDR3 contains 16 residues. From germline, CDR1 is SQVTM and CDR2 ANQGSEA. Here the CDR3 DNA reads TGCAGCGTTGCTGGGGGGCGCATCATTAACACCGGGGAGCTGTTTTTT. Its protein product is CSVAGGRIINTGELFF.

In its sample, this clonotype was seen many times. J is TRBJ2-7 and V is TRBV7-9; D gene ambiguous. Trimming stripped 3 bases from V and 0 bases from J, with 6 bases between. Germline V CDR1 and CDR2: SEHNR, FQNEAQ (reference sequence). The CDR3 is made up of 13 amino acids. The CDR3 sequence: CASSFYTSYEQYF. The DNA for the CDR3 is TGTGCCAGCAGCTTTTACACCTCCTACGAGCAGTACTTC.

This clonotype was detected ten times or more. The CDR3 DNA reads as TGTGCCACCAGGGCGGGGCAGAACCTCAACTATGGCTACACCTTC. Its protein product is CATRAGQNLNYGYTF. This chain links TRBV2 with TRBJ1-2, with a possible D match to TRBD1 (5 bases). CDR1 is SNHLY, CDR2 FYNNEI, per germline. Trimming pared 10 bases from V and 2 bases from J, leaving 20 bases between. The CDR3 has 15 residues.

This clonotype showed up many times. This rearrangement joins TRBV6-1 to TRBJ2-5, with D maybe TRBD2 (5 bases). The CDR3 is 15 amino acids. Trimming shortened V by 4 bases and J by 3 bases, and 15 bases separated the two germline ends. CDR1 and CDR2 from the germline V gene are MNHNS and SASEGT. The CDR3 coding sequence is TGTGCCAGCAGTGGGCGGGCCAGCGCTGAAGAGACCCAGTACTTC. Protein product: CASSGRASAEETQYF.

This clonotype came up once. The chain employs TRBV12-3 or TRBV12-4 and TRBJ1-3, with TRBD1 identical over 9 bases. V shed 5 bases and J 4 bases; nucleotides not matched to a gene: 0. This CDR3 comprises 13 residues. CDR3 region: CASSGTGGNTIYF. DNA of the CDR3: TGTGCCAGCAGTGGGACAGGGGGAAACACCATATATTTT.

The chain is built from TRBV11-1 and TRBJ2-5; 10 bases map to TRBD2. The germline V gene encodes CDR1 SGHAT and CDR2 FQDESV (reference sequence). The CDR3 sequence is 17 residues long. The junction had 7 bases not matched to a gene; V was cut back by 0 bases and J by 3 bases. The CDR3 nucleotides are TGTGCCAGCAGCTTAGCAGGGTCTAGCGGGGGTAAAGAGACCCAGTACTTC. This gives the protein CASSLAGSSGGKETQYF.

This clonotype was seen a handful of times. Given the absence of the conserved phenylalanine or tryptophan at the CDR3 end, a read error is likely. It is unclear where the CDR3 begins or ends on the DNA, so no DNA is shown, and the CDR3 is as TCRdb lists it. The rearrangement links TRBV12-3 or TRBV12-4 to TRBJ2-2; the DNA was not compared with TRBD1, the D call given in the table. With termini counted, the CDR3 has 15 amino acids. This chain's CDR3 is CASSRSGAFTGELCL.

At least ten counts were recorded for this clonotype. This chain joins TRBV6-5 and TRBJ2-7, with a tentative D call TRBD2 (6 bases). This CDR3 is built from 14 residues. V dropped 2 bases and J dropped 1 base, with 9 bases sitting between them. Germline values: CDR1 MNHEY, CDR2 SVGAGI. The CDR3 DNA follows: TGTGCCAGCAGTTACAGGAGGGAGTCCTACGAGCAGTACTTC. This gives the protein CASSYRRESYEQYF.

This clonotype is termed medium-sized. The chain recombines TRBV6-5 with TRBJ1-1; TRBD1 might be the D (5 bases). This CDR3 is built from 14 residues. Germline values: CDR1 MNHEY, CDR2 SVGAGI. V was trimmed by 6 bases and J by 2 bases, leaving 13 bases between them. DNA of the CDR3: TGTGCCAGCAGCTCCCCGGGACGAAACACTGAAGCTTTCTTT. Encoded protein: CASSSPGRNTEAFF.

In its sample, this clonotype was seen a few times. J is TRBJ2-4 and V is TRBV20-1; D not resolved. Germline loops: CDR1 DFQATT, CDR2 SNEGSKA (reference sequence). The CDR3 length is 13 residues. V lost 0 bases and J 0 bases, leaving 3 bases between the germline ends. The CDR3 region has the DNA TGCAGTGCTAGAGAGATAGCCAAAAACATTCAGTACTTC. Amino acid sequence: CSAREIAKNIQYF.

This clonotype was seen a few times. The genes are TRBV9 and TRBJ1-2, with 12 bases aligning to TRBD1. This CDR3 region has 16 residues. With 4 bases clipped from V and 7 bases from J, the junction kept 11 bases outside the gene matches. CDR1 and CDR2 from the germline V gene are SGDLS and YYNGEE. CDR3 nucleotide sequence: TGTGCCAGCAGCTCCCGGGGACAGGGGGCGGCGAGTGGCTACACCTTC. This gives the protein CASSSRGQGAASGYTF.

This clonotype was recorded many times. The rearrangement joins TRBV27 to TRBJ1-2; D perhaps matches TRBD1 (6 bases). Trimming shortened V by 1 base and J by 6 bases, and 15 bases separated the two germline ends. This CDR3 region has 15 residues. Per germline, CDR1 MNHEY and CDR2 SMNVEV (reference sequence). CDR3 bases: TGTGCCAGCAGTTTATATGCAGGGGATGAGGATGGCTACACCTTC. It specifies CASSLYAGDEDGYTF.

This clonotype was observed a few times. V gene TRBV3-1 combines with J gene TRBJ2-7, with TRBD1 identical over 8 bases. This CDR3 has 13 residues. Germline CDR1 is LGHDT and CDR2 is YNNKEL (reference sequence). The V and J ends lost 7 bases and 2 bases, in that order; junction bases with no gene match: 4. The CDR3 here is CASKRQGPYEQYF. Here the CDR3 DNA reads TGTGCCAGCAAGCGACAGGGGCCCTACGAGCAGTACTTC.

A single count supports this clonotype. The chain combines TRBV5-1 with TRBJ2-7; tentative D call: TRBD1 (6 bases). V dropped 0 bases and J dropped 1 base, with 11 bases sitting between them. CDR3 length: 15 residues. CDR1 SGHRS and CDR2 YFSETQ come from the germline V gene. The CDR3 spells CASSLVTGLSYEQYF. Here the CDR3 DNA reads TGCGCCAGCAGCTTGGTGACAGGTTTATCCTACGAGCAGTACTTC.

J is TRBJ1-2 and V is TRBV20-1; tentatively, D is TRBD1 (5 bases). Trimming took off 7 bases at V and 4 bases at J, with 22 bases between the two ends. The V gene's germline CDR1 is DFQATT and CDR2 SNEGSKA (reference sequence). The CDR3 runs to 15 residues. CDR3: CSGGDRYPTAYGYTF. As DNA, the CDR3 is TGCAGTGGGGGGGACCGCTACCCTACCGCCTATGGCTACACCTTC.

This clonotype was seen repeatedly, ten times or more. The CDR3 is CASSQRPGTSYTGELFF. As DNA, the CDR3 is TGTGCCAGCAGCCAGAGGCCCGGGACTAGCTACACCGGGGAGCTGTTTTTT. V gene TRBV7-8 combines with J gene TRBJ2-2; 9 nucleotides match TRBD2. J was trimmed by 3 bases and V by 5 bases; bases with no gene match: 10. CDR1 is SGHVS, CDR2 FQNEAQ, per germline. The CDR3 length is 17 residues.

This clonotype appeared many times. The genes are TRBV14 and TRBJ1-1; tentative D call: TRBD1 (6 bases). V shed 1 base and J shed 5 bases, with 17 bases lying between them. The germline V gene has CDR1 SGHDN and CDR2 FVKESK. The CDR3 is 16 residues long. The CDR3 region has the DNA TGTGCCAGCAGCCAAGGGATCATTGATAGGGGGACTGAAGCTTTCTTT. Translating it yields CASSQGIIDRGTEAFF.

In its sample, this clonotype was seen many times. This rearrangement joins TRBV11-2 to TRBJ2-5; 9 nucleotides align to TRBD1. The V gene end was trimmed by 5 bases and the J gene end by 4 bases; junction bases not matched to a gene: 11. The CDR3 has 16 amino acids. Per germline, CDR1 SGHAT and CDR2 FQNNGV. The CDR3 is CASSGGDREMGETQYF. DNA of the CDR3: TGTGCCAGCAGCGGGGGGGACAGGGAGATGGGAGAGACCCAGTACTTC.

The chain has TRBV10-3 and TRBJ1-6, with a possible D match to TRBD1 (6 bases). The V gene lost 10 bases and the J gene lost 7 bases, with 20 bases spanning the gap. Germline assignment: CDR1 ENHRY and CDR2 SYGVKD. The CDR3 is 15 amino acids. The CDR3 here is CATHPEQGWNSPLHF. In DNA form, the CDR3 reads TGTGCCACCCACCCCGAACAGGGTTGGAATTCACCCCTCCACTTT.

The chain is built from TRBV6-1 and TRBJ2-5, with 8 bases lining up with TRBD1. CDR3 length: 14 amino acids. Per the germline V gene, CDR1 is MNHNS and CDR2 is SASEGT. The junction had 7 bases not matched to a gene; V was cut back by 6 bases and J by 4 bases. The CDR3 sequence: CASSLRQGSETQYF. CDR3 DNA: TGTGCCAGCAGCCTAAGACAGGGGTCAGAGACCCAGTACTTC.

This clonotype was detected ten times or more. The chain links TRBV27 to TRBJ1-1; D uncertain. CDR1 is MNHEY and CDR2 is SMNVEV in the germline V gene (reference sequence). CDR3 length: 14 residues. With 3 bases removed from V and 1 base from J, the gap between germline ends came to 9 bases. The CDR3 loop reads CASSLAWPNTEAFF. The DNA for the CDR3 is TGTGCCAGCAGTTTGGCTTGGCCGAACACTGAAGCTTTCTTT.

This clonotype was picked up a small number of times. The chain uses TRBV6-1 and TRBJ1-2; D call uncertain. CDR3 size: 13 residues. The V end was cut by 2 bases, the J end by 8 bases, with 12 bases between. The germline CDR1 and CDR2 sequences are MNHNS and SASEGT. In DNA, the CDR3 is TGTGCCAGCAGTGAAATCGACGGCTTCGGCTACACCTTC. This sequence encodes CASSEIDGFGYTF.